Sequencing of this T cell receptor (beta chain) was carried out in a study of blood T cell repertoires in COVID-19. The CDR3 consists of 18 residues. From germline, CDR1 is LGHDT and CDR2 YNNKEL (reference sequence). How the authors handled the data: Amplification with reference gene primers provided the estimates of nucleated cell counts. Produced via immunoSEQ multiplex PCR; TCRdb's table is partial and in-frame only. Clonal size and the V and J genes are those of that table, whereas D and trimming came from the DNA. The sample includes 200,000 to 250,000 clones, roughly four fifths of them seen just once. Remarks on this clone: Sequence at one end of the junction differs from germline and may be a read error.

The sequenced material came from peripheral blood. The chain joins TRBV3-1 (or the pseudogene TRBV3-2) to TRBJ2-7; D possibly corresponds to TRBD2 (6 bases). This sequence was found in a woman between 18 and 29 years old with acute or convalescent COVID-19. CDR3 protein: CASSPGIGWRGLSDEQYF. The CDR3 nucleotides read TGTGCCAGCAGCCCAGGGATCGGCTGGCGGGGTCTCTCCGACGAGCAGTACTTC.